This is a list of T cell receptor beta chains from one sample in a study of T cell responses to AZD1222 COVID-19 vaccine. This table comes from immunoSEQ multiplex PCR, and its TCRdb copy is limited to in-frame clones, with some not included. The sample lists 93,000 or so clones, less than 95% occurring once. The specimen was peripheral blood, collected on day 0 of AZD1222 vaccination. These TCRs come from an adult in good health. CDR3s include the opening cysteine and the closing phenylalanine or tryptophan. A D gene is named only where the DNA matches it firmly. Some rows mark clone size as missing; the rest say once, few, many or name a class of expanded clone.

>15|-|TRBV28|TRBJ2-2|-
CAISTGRMNTGELFF
TGTGCCATCTCAACGGGACGGATGAACACCGGGGAGCTGTTTTTT
>15|TRBD2|TRBV7-8|TRBJ2-7|once
CASSLFSGGRAEQYF
TGTGCCAGCAGCTTATTCTCGGGAGGGAGGGCCGAGCAGTACTTC
>15|-|TRBV4-2|TRBJ1-4|-
CASSQELGGNEKLFF
TGTGCCAGCAGCCAAGAATTGGGGGGTAATGAAAAACTGTTTTTT
>13|-|TRBV18|TRBJ1-1|-
CASSPRPGTEAFF
TGTGCCAGCTCACCAAGACCAGGGACTGAAGCTTTCTTT
>15|-|TRBV7-9|TRBJ1-1|-
CASSPTWGPNTEAFF
TGTGCCAGCAGCCCGACTTGGGGGCCGAACACTGAAGCTTTCTTT
>18|-|TRBV7-8|TRBJ2-5|few
CASSLARLLDRQKETQYF
TGTGCCAGCAGCTTAGCGCGTCTTTTGGACAGACAAAAAGAGACCCAGTACTTC
>17|-|TRBV7-8|TRBJ2-2|-
CASSSPRGGPNTGELFF
TGTGCCAGCAGCTCCCCCAGGGGGGGACCTAACACCGGGGAGCTGTTTTTT
>11|-|TRBV3-1/TRBV3-2|TRBJ2-5|-
CASSQTETQYF
TGTGCCAGCAGCCAAACGGAGACCCAGTACTTC
>18|-|TRBV27|TRBJ1-5|-
CASSLSGPLRAVAQPQHF
TGTGCCAGCAGTTTATCGGGCCCGTTAAGGGCGGTGGCCCAGCCCCAGCATTTT
>14|-|TRBV6-4|TRBJ1-6|-
CASSEGQGNSPLHF
TGTGCCAGCAGTGAGGGTCAGGGGAATTCACCCCTCCACTTT
>15|-|TRBV5-4|TRBJ1-1|-
CASSPRTERFTEAFF
TGTGCCAGCAGCCCCCGGACAGAAAGGTTCACTGAAGCTTTCTTT
>18|TRBD2|TRBV11-2|TRBJ2-1|-
CASSPPGLAGMSYNEQFF
TGTGCCAGCAGCCCCCCGGGACTAGCGGGGATGTCCTACAATGAGCAGTTCTTC
>17|TRBD2|TRBV7-2|TRBJ2-4|-
CASSPDGSGGLFNIQYF
TGTGCCAGCAGCCCGGACGGGAGCGGGGGGCTCTTTAACATTCAGTACTTC
>16|TRBD1|TRBV28|TRBJ2-7|-
CASSSPRDRGSYEQYF
TGTGCCAGCAGTTCGCCCCGGGACAGGGGATCCTACGAGCAGTACTTC
>16|-|TRBV10-2|TRBJ2-4|-
CASSENPYGFKNIQYF
TGCGCCAGCAGTGAGAACCCCTACGGGTTCAAAAACATTCAGTACTTC
>14|-|TRBV15|TRBJ1-5|-
CATSTRTDNQPQHF
TGTGCCACCAGCACTAGGACAGATAATCAGCCCCAGCATTTT
>15|TRBD2|TRBV10-3|TRBJ2-5|-
CAISEWGGAEETQYF
TGTGCCATCAGTGAGTGGGGGGGAGCCGAAGAGACCCAGTACTTC
>12|-|TRBV27|TRBJ1-1|-
CASSPGVAEAFF
TGTGCCAGCAGTCCAGGGGTGGCTGAAGCTTTCTTT
>15|-|TRBV7-2|TRBJ2-5|once
CASSFREGLTRTQYF
TGTGCCAGCAGCTTCCGAGAAGGACTAACGCGGACCCAGTACTTC
>14|-|TRBV4-1|TRBJ2-2|-
CASSQTGNAGELFF
TGCGCCAGCAGCCAAACAGGGAACGCCGGGGAGCTGTTTTTT
>14|TRBD1|TRBV19|TRBJ1-1|-
CASTGQGAKTEAFF
TGTGCCAGTACTGGACAGGGGGCAAAAACTGAAGCTTTCTTT
>12|-|TRBV28|TRBJ1-2|-
CASSRYNDGYTF
TGTGCCAGCAGTAGATACAATGATGGCTACACCTTC
>15|-|TRBV10-3|TRBJ2-3|once
CAISLRASGTDTQYF
TGTGCCATCAGTTTAAGGGCTAGCGGCACAGATACGCAGTATTTT
>16|-|TRBV6-5|TRBJ2-1|-
CASSYRGAPWNNEQFF
TGTGCCAGCAGTTACCGGGGAGCCCCGTGGAACAATGAGCAGTTCTTC
>17|TRBD1|TRBV6-1|TRBJ2-5|-
CASSEAPPGQGAETQYF
TGTGCCAGCAGTGAAGCCCCCCCTGGTCAGGGGGCTGAGACCCAGTACTTC
>16|TRBD1|TRBV2|TRBJ1-4|once
CASSGDRVRVGEKLFF
TGTGCCAGCAGTGGTGACAGGGTTCGAGTAGGTGAAAAACTGTTTTTT
>15|TRBD1|TRBV27|TRBJ2-2|once
CASSFRQGSTGELFF
TGTGCCAGCAGTTTTAGACAGGGGTCCACCGGGGAGCTGTTTTTT
>14|TRBD2|TRBV28|TRBJ2-1|once
CASRLAGGYNEQFF
TGTGCCAGCAGGCTAGCGGGGGGGTACAATGAGCAGTTCTTC
>10|-|TRBV29-1|TRBJ2-1|-
CSVGGNEQFF
TGCAGCGTTGGGGGGAATGAGCAGTTCTTC
>15|TRBD2|TRBV14|TRBJ2-3|-
CASSQQAGDADTQYF
TGTGCCAGCAGCCAGCAGGCGGGGGACGCAGATACGCAGTATTTT
>15|-|TRBV13|TRBJ1-1|-
CASSLRRALNTEAFF
TGTGCCAGCAGCTTAAGGAGGGCGTTGAACACTGAAGCTTTCTTT
>15|TRBD1|TRBV6-5|TRBJ2-7|-
CASSFDRVASREQYF
TGTGCCAGCAGTTTCGACAGGGTGGCGTCGAGAGAGCAGTACTTC
>15|-|TRBV2|TRBJ1-2|-
CASSEVRDPDYGYTF
TGTGCCAGCAGTGAAGTTCGAGACCCGGACTATGGCTACACCTTC
>11|-|TRBV6-5|TRBJ2-7|-
CASSYYNEQYF
TGTGCCAGCAGTTACTACAACGAGCAGTACTTC
>12|-|TRBV6-5|TRBJ2-1|-
CASSPSRNEQFF
TGTGCCAGCAGTCCTTCTCGGAATGAGCAGTTCTTC
>13|TRBD1|TRBV12-3/TRBV12-4|TRBJ1-1|-
CASSDRGRREAFF
TGTGCCAGCAGTGACAGGGGGCGCCGAGAAGCTTTCTTT
>14|TRBD1|TRBV2|TRBJ1-1|-
CASSSTGGGHEAFF
TGTGCCAGCAGCAGTACAGGGGGCGGACACGAAGCTTTCTTT
>18|TRBD1|TRBV3-1/TRBV3-2|TRBJ2-7|once
CASSPKPSRQGASYEQYF
TGTGCCAGCAGCCCCAAACCCAGTAGACAGGGAGCCTCCTACGAGCAGTACTTC
>15|-|TRBV5-6|TRBJ1-2|-
CASSFRTGLGYGYTF
TGTGCCAGCAGCTTTCGTACAGGGTTGGGCTATGGCTACACCTTC
>16|-|TRBV5-1|TRBJ1-5|once
CASSLGPGDSNQPQHF
TGCGCCAGCAGCTTGGGTCCCGGGGATAGCAATCAGCCCCAGCATTTT
>13|-|TRBV6-5|TRBJ1-2|few
CASSYSIFYGYTF
TGTGCCAGCAGTTACTCGATTTTCTATGGCTACACCTTC
>13|-|TRBV9|TRBJ1-1|-
CASGTGTTPEAFF
TGTGCCAGCGGTACCGGAACGACGCCTGAAGCTTTCTTT
>14|-|TRBV3-1/TRBV3-2|TRBJ1-6|-
CASSQDWDPSYLHF
TGTGCCAGCAGCCAAGACTGGGACCCATCATACCTCCACTTT
>11|-|TRBV29-1|TRBJ1-1|-
CSVDPGTEAFF
TGCAGCGTCGATCCTGGGACTGAAGCTTTCTTT
>12|-|TRBV11-3|TRBJ2-1|-
CASATVNNEQFF
TGTGCCTCCGCGACGGTTAACAATGAGCAGTTCTTC
>14|-|TRBV9|TRBJ1-2|-
CASSASGLPAGYTF
TGTGCCAGCAGCGCCTCAGGGCTCCCGGCTGGCTACACCTTC
>15|-|TRBV4-1|TRBJ2-5|-
CASSQVETGMETQYF
TGCGCCAGCAGCCAAGTGGAAACGGGGATGGAGACCCAGTACTTC
>15|TRBD1|TRBV6-5|TRBJ1-1|-
CASSHRRQGGTEAFF
TGTGCCAGCAGTCACCGAAGACAGGGGGGCACTGAAGCTTTCTTT
>15|TRBD2|TRBV5-1|TRBJ2-1|once
CASSLELAGYNEQFF
TGCGCCAGCAGCTTGGAGTTAGCGGGGTACAATGAGCAGTTCTTC
>12|-|TRBV9|TRBJ1-5|-
CASGGGNQPQHF
TGTGCCAGTGGAGGGGGCAATCAGCCCCAGCATTTT
>17|-|TRBV6-2/TRBV6-3|TRBJ2-2|-
CASSGQIATLNTGELFF
TGTGCCAGCAGTGGGCAGATTGCCACCTTGAACACCGGGGAGCTGTTTTTT
>14|-|TRBV4-1|TRBJ2-2|-
CASSPSTGSGELFF
TGCGCCAGCAGCCCCTCCACCGGGTCCGGGGAGCTGTTTTTT
>14|TRBD2|TRBV19|TRBJ2-5|-
CASSGGTNRETQYF
TGTGCCAGTAGTGGAGGGACTAACCGAGAGACCCAGTACTTC
>16|-|TRBV2|TRBJ1-2|-
CASSLETGRNFYGYTF
TGTGCCAGCTCCCTAGAAACAGGGCGGAATTTCTATGGCTACACCTTC
>15|-|TRBV18|TRBJ2-1|-
CASSPRLSGESEQFF
TGTGCCAGCTCACCACGCCTTTCAGGGGAGAGTGAGCAGTTCTTC